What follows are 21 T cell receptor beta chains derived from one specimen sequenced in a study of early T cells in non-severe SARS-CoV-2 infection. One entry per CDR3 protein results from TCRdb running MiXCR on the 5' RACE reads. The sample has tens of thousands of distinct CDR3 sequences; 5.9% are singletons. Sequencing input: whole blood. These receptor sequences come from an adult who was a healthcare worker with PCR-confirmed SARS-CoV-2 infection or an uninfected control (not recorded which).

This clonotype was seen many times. The CDR3 is CASSFRDSYGYTF. In DNA, the CDR3 is TGTGCCAGCAGTTTCCGGGACAGCTATGGCTACACCTTC. The chain uses TRBV12-3 or TRBV12-4 and TRBJ1-2; TRBD1 agrees at 7 bases. The CDR3 has 13 amino acids. V trimming: 3 bases; J trimming: 4 bases; junction bases outside the gene matches: 2.

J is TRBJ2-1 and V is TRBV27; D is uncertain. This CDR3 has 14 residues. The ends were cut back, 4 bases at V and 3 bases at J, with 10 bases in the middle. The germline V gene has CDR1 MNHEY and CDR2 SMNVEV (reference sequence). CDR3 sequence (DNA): TGTGCCAGCAGTTCCCCCTTAGACTACAATGAGCAGTTCTTC. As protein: CASSSPLDYNEQFF.

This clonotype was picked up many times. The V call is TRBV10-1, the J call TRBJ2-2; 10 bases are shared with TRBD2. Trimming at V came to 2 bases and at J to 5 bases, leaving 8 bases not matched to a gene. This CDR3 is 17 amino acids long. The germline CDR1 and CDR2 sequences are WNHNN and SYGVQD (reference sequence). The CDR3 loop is CASSEGPLAGRTGELFF. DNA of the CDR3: TGCGCCAGCAGTGAGGGTCCACTAGCGGGACGGACCGGGGAGCTGTTTTTT.

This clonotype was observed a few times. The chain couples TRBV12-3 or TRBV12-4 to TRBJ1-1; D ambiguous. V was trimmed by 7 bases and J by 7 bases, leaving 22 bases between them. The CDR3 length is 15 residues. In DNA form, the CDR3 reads TGTGCCAGCAATCAACGCTACCCCCGGTACGGTGAAGCTTTCTTT. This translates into CASNQRYPRYGEAFF.

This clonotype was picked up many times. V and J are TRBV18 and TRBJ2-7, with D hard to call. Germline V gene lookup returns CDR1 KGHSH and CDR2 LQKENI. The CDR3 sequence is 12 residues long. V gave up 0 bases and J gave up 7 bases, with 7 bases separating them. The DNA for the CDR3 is TGTGCCAGCTCACCACCGGTAGGGGAGCAGTACTTC. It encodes CASSPPVGEQYF.

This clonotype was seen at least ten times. The CDR3 nucleotides are TGTGCCAGCAGCGTAAGCACGGGGGGCACTGAAGCTTTCTTT. It is translated as CASSVSTGGTEAFF. This chain uses TRBV9 with TRBJ1-1; D is possibly TRBD1 (5 bases). The CDR3 covers 14 residues. V was clipped by 1 base and J by 4 bases, with 11 bases between them. Germline V gene lookup returns CDR1 SGDLS and CDR2 YYNGEE.

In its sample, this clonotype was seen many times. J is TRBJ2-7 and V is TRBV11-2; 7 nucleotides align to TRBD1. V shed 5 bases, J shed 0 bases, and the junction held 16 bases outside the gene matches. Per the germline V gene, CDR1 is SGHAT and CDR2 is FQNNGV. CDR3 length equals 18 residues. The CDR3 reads CASSAPHLLTGISYEQYF. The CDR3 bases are TGTGCCAGCAGCGCCCCTCACCTTCTGACAGGGATCTCCTACGAGCAGTACTTC.

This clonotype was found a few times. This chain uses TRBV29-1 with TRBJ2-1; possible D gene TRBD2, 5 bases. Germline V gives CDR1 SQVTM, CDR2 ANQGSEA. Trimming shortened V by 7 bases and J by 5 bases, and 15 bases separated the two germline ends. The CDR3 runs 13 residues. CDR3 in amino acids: CSAAGLSDNEQFF. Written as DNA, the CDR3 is TGCAGCGCTGCCGGACTTAGCGACAATGAGCAGTTCTTC.

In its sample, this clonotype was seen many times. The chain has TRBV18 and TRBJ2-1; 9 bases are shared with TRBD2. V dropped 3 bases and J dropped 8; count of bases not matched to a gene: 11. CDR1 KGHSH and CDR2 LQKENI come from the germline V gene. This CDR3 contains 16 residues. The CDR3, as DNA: TGTGCCAGCTCACCTATTAGCGGGAGTGGGTCGGATGAGCAGTTCTTC. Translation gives CASSPISGSGSDEQFF.

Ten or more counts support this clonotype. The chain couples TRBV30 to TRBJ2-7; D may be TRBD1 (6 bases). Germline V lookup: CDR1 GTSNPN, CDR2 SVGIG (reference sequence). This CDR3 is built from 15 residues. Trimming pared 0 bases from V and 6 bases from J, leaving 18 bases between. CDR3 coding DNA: TGTGCCTGGAGTGTACGATTTAAGGGGGAGCGCGAGCAGTACTTC. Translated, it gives CAWSVRFKGEREQYF.

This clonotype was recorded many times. The CDR3 loop reads CASSPRRATNEKLFF. CDR3 in DNA: TGTGCCAGCAGCCCAAGACGGGCAACTAATGAAAAACTGTTTTTT. The V call is TRBV28, the J call TRBJ1-4; unclear D gene. Germline CDR1 MDHEN, CDR2 SYDVKM. The V end lost 6 bases, the J end lost 0 bases, and 11 bases lay between the germline ends. This CDR3 is built from 15 residues.

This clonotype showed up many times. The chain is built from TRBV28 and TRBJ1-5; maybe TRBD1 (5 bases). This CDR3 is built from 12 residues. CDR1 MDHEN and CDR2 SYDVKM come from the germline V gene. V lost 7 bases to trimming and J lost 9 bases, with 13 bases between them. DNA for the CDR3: TGTGCCAGCACCCAGGGACTGAGGCCCCAGCATTTT. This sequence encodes CASTQGLRPQHF.

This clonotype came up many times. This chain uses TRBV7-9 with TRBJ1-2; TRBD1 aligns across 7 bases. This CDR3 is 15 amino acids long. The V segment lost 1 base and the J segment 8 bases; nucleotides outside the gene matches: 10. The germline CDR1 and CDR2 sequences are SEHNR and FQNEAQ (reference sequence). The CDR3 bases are TGTGCCAGCAGCTTAGAGGGGGCAGCGGGGCTCGGCTACACCTTC. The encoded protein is CASSLEGAAGLGYTF.

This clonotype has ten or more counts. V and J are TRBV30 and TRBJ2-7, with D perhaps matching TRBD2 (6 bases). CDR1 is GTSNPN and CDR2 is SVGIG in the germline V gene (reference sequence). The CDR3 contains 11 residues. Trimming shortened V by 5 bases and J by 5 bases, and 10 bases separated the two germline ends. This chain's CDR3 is CAWETGDEQYF. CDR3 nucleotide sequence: TGTGCCTGGGAAACGGGGGACGAGCAGTACTTC.

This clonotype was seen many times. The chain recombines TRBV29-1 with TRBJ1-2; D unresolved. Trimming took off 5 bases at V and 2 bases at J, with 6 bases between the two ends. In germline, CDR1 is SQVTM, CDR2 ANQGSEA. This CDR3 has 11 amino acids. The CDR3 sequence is CSVIVNYGYTF. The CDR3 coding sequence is TGCAGCGTTATTGTAAACTATGGCTACACCTTC. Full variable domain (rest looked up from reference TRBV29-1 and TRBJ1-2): SAVISQKPSRDICQRGTSLTIQCQVDSQVTMMFWYRQQPGQSLTLIATANQGSEATYESGFVIDKFPISRPNLTFSTLTVSNMSPEDSSIYLCSVIVNYGYTFGSGTRLTVV.

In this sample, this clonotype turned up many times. The CDR3 here is CASSIQAGSPLHF. The DNA of the CDR3 is TGTGCCAGTAGTATACAGGCTGGGTCACCCCTCCACTTT. The gene calls are TRBV19 and TRBJ1-6; D gene ambiguous. The length of the CDR3 is 13 residues. V lost 2 bases and J lost 10, with 9 bases in between. CDR1 and CDR2 (germline): LNHDA, SQIVND (reference sequence). Drawing the rest from reference TRBV19 and TRBJ1-6, the complete variable domain is DGGITQSPKYLFRKEGQNVTLSCEQNLNHDAMYWYRQDPGQGLRLIYYSQIVNDFQKGDIAEGYSVSREKKESFPLTVTSAQKNPTAFYLCASSIQAGSPLHFGNGTRLTVT.

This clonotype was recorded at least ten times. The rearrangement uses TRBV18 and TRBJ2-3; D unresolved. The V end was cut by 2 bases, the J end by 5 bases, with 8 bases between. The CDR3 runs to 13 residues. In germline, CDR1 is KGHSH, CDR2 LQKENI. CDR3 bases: TGTGCCAGCTCACCAGGCCCCGTAGATACGCAGTATTTT. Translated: CASSPGPVDTQYF.

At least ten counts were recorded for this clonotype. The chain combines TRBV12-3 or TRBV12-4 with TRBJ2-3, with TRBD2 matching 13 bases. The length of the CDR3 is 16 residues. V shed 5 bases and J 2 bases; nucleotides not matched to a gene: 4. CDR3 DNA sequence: TGTGCCAGCAGTACGGGACTAGCGGGACCCACAGATACGCAGTATTTT. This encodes CASSTGLAGPTDTQYF.

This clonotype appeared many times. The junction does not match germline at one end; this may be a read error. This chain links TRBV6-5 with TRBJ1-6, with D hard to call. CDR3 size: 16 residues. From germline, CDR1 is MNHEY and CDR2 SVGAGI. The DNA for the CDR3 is TGTGCCAGCACTTTAAAGTTATCGGGTGGGCCATCGCCCCTCCATTTT. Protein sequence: CASTLKLSGGPSPLHF.

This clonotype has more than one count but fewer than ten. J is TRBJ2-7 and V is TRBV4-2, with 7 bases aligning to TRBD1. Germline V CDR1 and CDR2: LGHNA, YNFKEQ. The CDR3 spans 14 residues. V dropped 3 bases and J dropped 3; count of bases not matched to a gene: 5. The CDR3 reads CASSHDDRDYEQYF. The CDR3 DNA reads TGTGCCAGCAGCCATGATGACAGGGACTACGAGCAGTACTTC.

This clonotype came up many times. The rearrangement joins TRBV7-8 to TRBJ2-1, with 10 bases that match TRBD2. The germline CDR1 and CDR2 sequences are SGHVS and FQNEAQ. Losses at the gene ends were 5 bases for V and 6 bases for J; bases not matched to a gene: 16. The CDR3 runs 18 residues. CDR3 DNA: TGTGCCAGCAGCCCTTTTCTAGCGGGAGAAGGGTCGGGCAATGAGCAGTTCTTC. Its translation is CASSPFLAGEGSGNEQFF.